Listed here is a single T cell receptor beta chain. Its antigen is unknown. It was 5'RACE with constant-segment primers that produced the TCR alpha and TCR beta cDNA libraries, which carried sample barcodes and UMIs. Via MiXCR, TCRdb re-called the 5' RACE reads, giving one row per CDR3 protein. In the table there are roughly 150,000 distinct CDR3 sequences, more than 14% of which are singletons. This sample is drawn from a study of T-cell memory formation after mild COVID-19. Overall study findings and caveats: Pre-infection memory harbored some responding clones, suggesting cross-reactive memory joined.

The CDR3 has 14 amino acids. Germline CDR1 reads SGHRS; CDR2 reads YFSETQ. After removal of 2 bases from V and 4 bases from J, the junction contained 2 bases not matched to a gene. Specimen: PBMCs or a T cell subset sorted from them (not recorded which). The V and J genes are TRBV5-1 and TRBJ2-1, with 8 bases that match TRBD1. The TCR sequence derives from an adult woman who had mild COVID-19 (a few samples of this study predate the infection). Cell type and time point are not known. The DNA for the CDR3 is TGCGCCAGCAGCTTCCGGACAGGGTACAATGAGCAGTTCTTC. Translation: CASSFRTGYNEQFF. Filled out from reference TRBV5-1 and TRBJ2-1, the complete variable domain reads KAGVTQTPRYLIKTRGQQVTLSCSPISGHRSVSWYQQTPGQGLQFLFEYFSETQRNKGNFPGRFSGRQFSNSRSEMNVSTLELGDSALYLCASSFRTGYNEQFFGPGTRLTVL.